A single sample is the source of the 30 T cell receptor beta chains below, sequenced in a study of shared clonotypes between healthy human individuals. Profiling relied on immunoSEQ multiplex PCR, and the TCRdb table lists in-frame clones only, not all of them. The profile shows roughly 1.5 million clones, 95% to 99% of them singletons. The sample comprised naive CD4+ T cells sorted from blood. The subset denotes: CD45RA+ positively selected. These receptors were collected from a man aged 25-45 years in good health.

The V and J genes are TRBV27 and TRBJ2-5; possibly TRBD2 for D (6 bases). This CDR3 has 13 amino acids. The germline V gene encodes CDR1 MNHEY and CDR2 SMNVEV (reference sequence). The ends were cut back, 5 bases at V and 0 bases at J, with 7 bases in the middle. Here the CDR3 reads CASSRDYQETQYF. CDR3 sequence (DNA): TGTGCCAGCAGTCGGGACTACCAAGAGACCCAGTACTTC.

The chain couples TRBV5-1 to TRBJ2-7; 9 bases map to TRBD1. The germline gives CDR1 SGHRS, CDR2 YFSETQ. This CDR3 is 14 amino acids long. Trimming at V came to 8 bases and at J to 5 bases, leaving 11 bases not matched to a gene. The CDR3: CASRLQGAQNEQYF. The CDR3 bases are TGCGCCAGTCGATTACAGGGGGCGCAGAACGAGCAGTACTTC.

The chain combines TRBV15 with TRBJ2-2; D is perhaps TRBD1 (6 bases). The length of the CDR3 is 16 residues. V was shortened by 0 bases and J by 5 bases, with 13 bases between the two germline ends. The germline V gene has CDR1 LNHNV and CDR2 YYDKDF (reference sequence). DNA of the CDR3: TGTGCCACCAGCAGAGACGCAGGGGCAGGGACCGGGGAGCTGTTTTTT. Its translation: CATSRDAGAGTGELFF.

V gene TRBV11-3 combines with J gene TRBJ1-5; D unclear. This CDR3 is 14 amino acids long. V was pared by 3 bases and J by 1 base, with 7 bases between. Germline V gene lookup returns CDR1 SGHNT and CDR2 YENEEA. The CDR3 bases are TGTGCCAGCAGCTTCGTTATAAGCAATCAGCCCCAGCATTTT. Translating it yields CASSFVISNQPQHF.

The V and J genes are TRBV6-6 and TRBJ2-1; D is possibly TRBD1 or TRBD2 (5 bases each). The CDR3 length is 13 residues. The V gene's germline CDR1 is MNHNY and CDR2 SVGAGI (reference sequence). Trimming pared 11 bases from V and 10 bases from J, leaving 21 bases between. CDR3 nucleotides: TGTGCCCACGGGACCGCCCTTTTTCGGGAGCAGTTCTTC. Protein product: CAHGTALFREQFF.

The V gene is TRBV5-1, the J gene TRBJ2-7, with 8 bases identical to TRBD1. The CDR3 spans 16 residues. The V and J ends lost 0 bases and 2 bases, in that order; junction bases with no gene match: 7. Germline-derived CDR1 and CDR2 are SGHRS and YFSETQ. The CDR3 loop reads CASSLGSGGGTYEQYF. In DNA, the CDR3 is TGCGCCAGCAGCTTGGGCTCAGGGGGCGGGACCTACGAGCAGTACTTC.

The rearrangement links TRBV27 to TRBJ1-2; tentative D call: TRBD1 (5 bases). Trimming took 2 bases from V and 0 from J, leaving 19 bases between them. Germline V gene sequence: CDR1 MNHEY, CDR2 SMNVEV (reference sequence). The CDR3 is 18 residues long. The CDR3 nucleotides are TGTGCCAGCAGTTTACTGGGCACCGCCCAGGGACCTAACTATGGCTACACCTTC. Protein sequence: CASSLLGTAQGPNYGYTF.

The chain recombines TRBV2 with TRBJ2-7; no clear D gene. The CDR3 runs 13 residues. Germline CDR1 is SNHLY and CDR2 is FYNNEI. Trimming pared 5 bases from V and 6 bases from J, leaving 14 bases between. CDR3 DNA sequence: TGTGCCAGCAGTTCAACTGGCCCCGTCGAGCAGTACTTC. As protein: CASSSTGPVEQYF.

The chain couples TRBV29-1 to TRBJ1-1, with a tentative D call TRBD1 (6 bases). The CDR3 has 13 residues. The ends were cut back, 1 base at V and 2 bases at J, with 8 bases in the middle. Per germline, CDR1 SQVTM and CDR2 ANQGSEA. DNA for the CDR3: TGCAGCGTTGAAGGGGACACCAACACTGAAGCTTTCTTT. Encoded protein: CSVEGDTNTEAFF.

The rearrangement uses TRBV2 and TRBJ2-7; D is perhaps TRBD1 or TRBD2 (6 bases each). This CDR3 has 13 amino acids. Trimming took 6 bases from V and 6 from J, leaving 15 bases between them. Germline lookup yields CDR1 SNHLY and CDR2 FYNNEI. The CDR3: CASSELGGREQYF. CDR3 coding DNA: TGTGCCAGCAGCGAACTTGGGGGGCGCGAGCAGTACTTC.

This rearrangement joins TRBV5-1 to TRBJ2-3; D uncertain. The V and J ends lost 4 bases and 4 bases respectively, with 7 bases between them. CDR1 is SGHRS and CDR2 is YFSETQ in the germline V gene. This CDR3 is 12 amino acids long. CDR3 loop: CASSQQADTQYF. CDR3 coding DNA: TGCGCCAGCAGCCAACAAGCAGATACGCAGTATTTT. The full variable domain, in which reference TRBV5-1 and TRBJ2-3 provide the parts outside the CDR3, is KAGVTQTPRYLIKTRGQQVTLSCSPISGHRSVSWYQQTPGQGLQFLFEYFSETQRNKGNFPGRFSGRQFSNSRSEMNVSTLELGDSALYLCASSQQADTQYFGPGTRLTVL.

This sequence joins TRBV10-3 and TRBJ1-3; perhaps TRBD1 as D (5 bases). Germline-derived CDR1 and CDR2 are ENHRY and SYGVKD. V dropped 10 bases and J dropped 4 bases, with 17 bases sitting between them. CDR3 length equals 14 residues. CDR3 amino acids: CASIDSKQGNTIYF. The DNA for the CDR3 is TGTGCCAGTATAGACAGTAAGCAAGGAAACACCATATATTTT.

The chain combines TRBV11-3 with TRBJ2-3; no definite D call. CDR1 and CDR2 from the germline V gene are SGHNT and YENEEA. The CDR3 is made up of 15 amino acids. V lost 2 bases to trimming and J lost 0 bases, with 9 bases between them. This CDR3 is CASSLYGGSTDTQYF. The DNA for the CDR3 is TGTGCCAGCAGCTTATATGGCGGAAGCACAGATACGCAGTATTTT.

The rearrangement links TRBV28 to TRBJ2-1, with D unresolved. The CDR3 totals 16 residues. Germline V lookup: CDR1 MDHEN, CDR2 SYDVKM. V dropped 7 bases and J dropped 0 bases, with 16 bases sitting between them. CDR3 DNA: TGTGCCAGCACCTCACTCGGACCTAGCTCCTACAATGAGCAGTTCTTC. This sequence encodes CASTSLGPSSYNEQFF.

The chain has TRBV5-4 and TRBJ2-2; the D gene is possibly TRBD2 (6 bases). The V gene lost 1 base and the J gene lost 8 bases, with 12 bases spanning the gap. The CDR3 is 14 residues long. CDR1 SGHNT and CDR2 YYREEE come from the germline V gene (reference sequence). The CDR3 DNA reads as TGTGCCAGCAGCTTGCAACTAGCCAAGGGGGAGCTGTTTTTT. It codes for CASSLQLAKGELFF.

Of note for this clone: Other nucleotide sequences from this sample produce the same CDR3. V and J are TRBV18 and TRBJ2-3; D may match TRBD1 or TRBD2 (5 bases each). Germline values: CDR1 KGHSH, CDR2 LQKENI. CDR3 length: 14 residues. Trimming removed 3 bases at V and 2 bases at J, with 9 bases between. The CDR3 DNA follows: TGTGCCAGCTCACCCCGTGGGACCACAGATACGCAGTATTTT. This encodes CASSPRGTTDTQYF.

The chain carries TRBV7-8 and TRBJ1-5; the D gene is possibly TRBD1 (5 bases). CDR1 and CDR2 from the germline V gene are SGHVS and FQNEAQ. The CDR3 sequence is 15 residues long. V was clipped by 4 bases and J by 4 bases, with 14 bases between them. CDR3 DNA: TGTGCCAGCAGCTCCACGGGGGACCGTAATCAGCCCCAGCATTTT. This codes for CASSSTGDRNQPQHF.

J is TRBJ1-2 and V is TRBV7-2, with 7 nucleotides matching TRBD1. Trimming at V came to 5 bases and at J to 8 bases, leaving 8 bases not matched to a gene. The CDR3 is 13 amino acids. Germline CDR1 and CDR2: SGHTA and FQGNSA. CDR3 sequence reads: CASSLDRLRGYTF. CDR3 DNA: TGTGCCAGCAGCCTGGACAGGTTGAGGGGCTACACCTTC.

The J gene is TRBJ2-2, the V gene TRBV5-1; TRBD2 is a possible D gene (6 bases). This CDR3 contains 19 residues. Looked up from germline, CDR1 is SGHRS and CDR2 is YFSETQ. Trimming pared 2 bases from V and 0 bases from J, leaving 20 bases between. The CDR3 sequence is CASSFLSLASVANTGELFF. CDR3 DNA sequence: TGCGCCAGCAGCTTTCTTTCCCTAGCTAGCGTAGCGAACACCGGGGAGCTGTTTTTT.

The V gene is TRBV5-1, the J gene TRBJ2-1; tentatively, D is TRBD1 (6 bases). There are 13 residues in the CDR3. Germline CDR1 and CDR2: SGHRS and YFSETQ. The germline V and J ends were trimmed by 5 bases and 9 bases, with 15 bases remaining between them. The CDR3 DNA reads as TGCGCCAGCAGTCCTGGGGAAGGGGGTGAGCAGTTCTTC. Encoded protein: CASSPGEGGEQFF. The full variable domain, its missing parts supplied by reference TRBV5-1 and TRBJ2-1, is KAGVTQTPRYLIKTRGQQVTLSCSPISGHRSVSWYQQTPGQGLQFLFEYFSETQRNKGNFPGRFSGRQFSNSRSEMNVSTLELGDSALYLCASSPGEGGEQFFGPGTRLTVL.

The rearrangement joins TRBV2 to TRBJ2-1; D tentatively fits TRBD1 or TRBD2 (7 bases each). Deletions cut 7 bases from V and 0 bases from J, with 13 bases between. The V gene's germline CDR1 is SNHLY and CDR2 FYNNEI. This CDR3 spans 15 amino acids. CDR3 protein: CASTPGGGSYNEQFF. CDR3 coding DNA: TGTGCCAGCACCCCAGGGGGGGGCTCCTACAATGAGCAGTTCTTC.

In the case of this clone: The same CDR3 also results from other DNA sequences found in this sample. The CDR3 loop is CASSLGTNTEAFF. The CDR3 coding sequence is TGCGCCAGCAGCTTGGGAACGAACACTGAAGCTTTCTTT. The chain carries TRBV5-1 and TRBJ1-1; no clear D. V dropped 0 bases and J dropped 1 base, with 4 bases sitting between them. This CDR3 region has 13 residues. Germline values: CDR1 SGHRS, CDR2 YFSETQ.

The chain has TRBV2 and TRBJ2-2; D gene ambiguous. This CDR3 contains 14 residues. Per germline, CDR1 SNHLY and CDR2 FYNNEI. The ends were cut back, 8 bases at V and 5 bases at J, with 15 bases in the middle. CDR3 in DNA: TGTGCCAGCCTATCATCTCCCATGACCGGGGAGCTGTTTTTT. This translates into CASLSSPMTGELFF. The complete variable domain, with remaining parts taken from reference TRBV2 and TRBJ2-2, reads EPEVTQTPSHQVTQMGQEVILRCVPISNHLYFYWYRQILGQKVEFLVSFYNNEISEKSEIFDDQFSVERPDGSNFTLKIRSTKLEDSAMYFCASLSSPMTGELFFGEGSRLTVL.

This chain joins TRBV7-9 and TRBJ2-7, with D unresolved. Germline V gene data show CDR1 as SEHNR and CDR2 as FQNEAQ (reference sequence). Between the trimmed V and J ends, which lost 5 bases and 1 base, there was a span of 9 bases. The CDR3 runs 13 residues. DNA for the CDR3: TGTGCCAGCAGCGCCCCCGGTTCCTACGAGCAGTACTTC. Its protein product is CASSAPGSYEQYF.

This chain connects TRBV27 to TRBJ1-4; D is unresolved. Germline V gene lookup returns CDR1 MNHEY and CDR2 SMNVEV (reference sequence). The V and J ends lost 8 bases and 0 bases respectively, with 16 bases between them. This CDR3 comprises 16 residues. CDR3 residues: CASGKQIRATNEKLFF. Here the CDR3 DNA reads TGTGCCAGCGGAAAACAGATCCGGGCAACTAATGAAAAACTGTTTTTT.

The chain recombines TRBV30 with TRBJ2-2; D is ambiguous. The CDR3 contains 11 residues. Trimming took off 1 base at V and 9 bases at J, with 6 bases between the two ends. Germline CDR1 reads GTSNPN; CDR2 reads SVGIG (reference sequence). As DNA, the CDR3 is TGTGCCTGGAGTGGGAGCCGGGAGCTGTTTTTT. The encoded protein is CAWSGSRELFF. Based on the CDR3 plus reference TRBV30 and TRBJ2-2, the full variable domain is SQTIHQWPATLVQPVGSPLSLECTVEGTSNPNLYWYRQAAGRGLQLLFYSVGIGQISSEVPQNLSASRPQDRQFILSSKKLLLSDSGFYLCAWSGSRELFFGEGSRLTVL.

This clone was observed once. The CDR3 sequence is CASSSTGMNTEAFF. The CDR3, as DNA: TGTGCCAGCAGTTCGACAGGGATGAACACTGAAGCTTTCTTT. The V and J genes are TRBV27 and TRBJ1-1; TRBD1 matches 7 bases. The CDR3 loop spans 14 amino acids. From germline, CDR1 is MNHEY and CDR2 SMNVEV (reference sequence). V lost 4 bases to trimming and J lost 0 bases; unmatched junction nucleotides: 2.

Written as DNA, the CDR3 is TGTGCCAGCAGTTCCGGACAGGCACAAATCACAGATACGCAGTATTTT. This encodes CASSSGQAQITDTQYF. The J gene is TRBJ2-3, the V gene TRBV28; 7 bases align to TRBD1. Germline assignment: CDR1 MDHEN and CDR2 SYDVKM. Trimming at V came to 4 bases and at J to 2 bases, leaving 9 bases not matched to a gene. The CDR3 is made up of 16 amino acids.

This clone was recorded once. The junction shows a germline mismatch at one end, possibly a read error. The V gene is TRBV9, the J gene TRBJ2-1; D remains unclear. The CDR3 has 13 amino acids. Germline V CDR1 and CDR2: SGDLS, YYNGEE. CDR3 DNA sequence: TGTGCCAGCAGCGCAACACCGGGCCCGCCTCGAGTCTTC. Translation: CASSATPGPPRVF.

V usage is TRBV7-2 and J usage is TRBJ2-2; the D is unclear. Germline V gene sequence: CDR1 SGHTA, CDR2 FQGNSA. V was cut by 4 bases and J by 1 base, with 10 bases left in between. This CDR3 contains 15 residues. CDR3 DNA: TGTGCCAGCAGCTGGGTAGGGTGGAACACCGGGGAGCTGTTTTTT. This translates into CASSWVGWNTGELFF.